Included here is one T cell receptor beta chain sequence, with context. The antigen it binds to is not known. The record has no base qualities; no much larger clone is one base away. Patients with a history of autoimmune disease or receiving systemic immunosuppression were excluded from the trial. Peripheral blood for TCR sequencing was collected from all dose cohorts at baseline, on cycle 4 day 1, and on cycle 7 day 1. Samples came from an open-label, multicenter, first-in-human phase I dose-escalation trial of ivuxolimab. Adults with locally advanced or metastatic melanoma, renal cell carcinoma, hepatocellular carcinoma or head and neck squamous cell carcinoma were enrolled in the trial. Before TCR sequencing, CD4+ and CD8+ T cells were separately sorted from peripheral blood. This entry is derived from a study of OX40 agonist ivuxolimab in advanced cancers. A note on the overall study: Ivuxolimab was an agonistic, fully human IgG2 monoclonal antibody directed against OX40 (CD134), a costimulatory receptor. Intravenous ivuxolimab was administered to patients every 2 weeks at six dose levels: 0.01, 0.1, 0.3, 1.5, 3 and 10 mg/kg. Of the roughly 51 dose-escalation patients, hepatocellular carcinoma was present in approximately 20, melanoma in some 15, renal cell carcinoma in 9 and head and neck cancer in 9. The dose-escalation cohort was about 86% male with a mean age of about 60 years, ranging from 23 to 79. Prior anti-PD-1, anti-PD-L1 or anti-CTLA-4 therapy was permitted, and checkpoint inhibitors had been received by less than 45% of dose-escalation patients. Partial responses occurred in three dose-escalation patients: two with cutaneous melanoma and one with hepatocellular carcinoma. Peripheral TCRbeta sequencing was intended to test whether TCR sequence diversity was altered and clonal T-cell expansion was caused by ivuxolimab. The paper reports the monotherapy dose-escalation portion (N of about 47 patients) of the phase I ivuxolimab trial.

The CDR3, cysteine through phenylalanine, is 15 amino acids long. The DNA shown is the 45-base CDR3, in frame from base 1. V gives up 5 bases and J gives up 0 bases, and the segment between their germline ends measures 11 bases. Reading the germline V gene gives CDR1 SGHAT and CDR2 FQNNGV. What the research found in general, with its limitations: Low levels of normalized T-cell clonal expansion were also shown by some nonresponding patients. In the 0.1-3.0 mg/kg groups, partial responders were among the patients with the lowest normalized peripheral clonal expansion, particularly in CD8+ T cells. After ivuxolimab, expanded clones were on average more numerous among CD8+ T cells than among CD4+ T cells. The antigen specificity of the peripheral T cells that underwent clonal expansion was not determined. At doses of 0.1 to 3.0 mg/kg, clonal expansion of both CD4+ and CD8+ blood T cells was observed from baseline to week 6.

Genomic DNA was extracted from sorted cells for sequencing of the TCRbeta CDR3 region. TCRbeta CDR3 regions were sequenced using the immunoSEQ Assay. The source is immuneACCESS, and TCRdb retained only in-frame sequences with V and J called. Part of the clones is not carried over; for the studies checked, unresolved V genes explain less than half of this, and the remainder is unexplained. The table for this sample lists around 72,000 clones; roughly 88% of them were counted only once. The ten largest make up 2.5% to 3% of the sample. The source material was CD4+ or CD8+ T cells sorted from blood, sampled in a trial of the OX40 agonist ivuxolimab. Recombination linked TRBV11-2 to TRBJ1-5, with the D gene too uncertain to name. This receptor was taken from an adult with an advanced solid tumor such as melanoma, head and neck, liver or kidney cancer. The nucleotide sequence reads TGTGCCAGCAGCCAGACGCCGGATAGCAATCAGCCCCAGCATTTT. Its translation is CASSQTPDSNQPQHF. Here the CDR3 is joined to the reference TRBV11-2 and TRBJ1-5 genes, and the full variable domain is: EAGVAQSPRYKIIEKRQSVAFWCNPISGHATLYWYQQILGQGPKLLIQFQNNGVVDDSQLPKDRFSAERLKGVDSTLKIQPAKLEDSAVYLCASSQTPDSNQPQHFGDGTRLSIL.